This TCR beta chain was found in a study of blood T cell repertoires in COVID-19. Study as a whole: Material from acute and convalescent COVID-19 was sourced from the United States, Italy and Spain. PBMCs, B-cell-depleted T cells, or T cells provided the cDNA or gDNA that made up the material.

Trimming stripped 4 bases from V and 3 bases from J, with 16 bases between. The CDR3 covers 15 residues. From germline, CDR1 is MDHEN and CDR2 SYDVKM. Authors' methods: For nucleated cells, counts were estimated from reference gene primer amplification. The repertoire was sequenced with immunoSEQ multiplex PCR; TCRdb's copy has only in-frame clones and lacks some. From that table come the V and J calls and clone size; the DNA was used to work out D and trimming. The table lists 200,000 to 250,000 clones, approximately 86% of them singletons, with about 1.6% in the top ten. This chain uses TRBV28 with TRBJ2-7; a weak D match, TRBD2 (7 bases). The TCR was taken from a woman in her sixties who had recovered from COVID-19. Sequencing was performed on peripheral blood. CDR3 sequence (DNA): TGTGCCAGCAGTTCTCCCGGAGGGGGGGACTACGAGCAGTACTTC. It is translated as CASSSPGGGDYEQYF.